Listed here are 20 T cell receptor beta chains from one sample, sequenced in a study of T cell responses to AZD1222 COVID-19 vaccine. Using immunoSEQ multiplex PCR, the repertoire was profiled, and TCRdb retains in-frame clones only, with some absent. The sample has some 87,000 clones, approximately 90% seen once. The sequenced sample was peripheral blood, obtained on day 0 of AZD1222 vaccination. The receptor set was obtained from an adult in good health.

The CDR3: CASSRDSNFGELFF. In DNA form, the CDR3 reads TGTGCCAGTAGCAGGGATTCAAATTTCGGGGAGCTGTTTTTT. The J gene is TRBJ2-2, the V gene TRBV19, with TRBD1 as a possible D gene (5 bases). Per the germline V gene, CDR1 is LNHDA and CDR2 is SQIVND (reference sequence). This CDR3 region has 14 residues. V lost 6 bases and J 7 bases, leaving 15 bases between the germline ends.

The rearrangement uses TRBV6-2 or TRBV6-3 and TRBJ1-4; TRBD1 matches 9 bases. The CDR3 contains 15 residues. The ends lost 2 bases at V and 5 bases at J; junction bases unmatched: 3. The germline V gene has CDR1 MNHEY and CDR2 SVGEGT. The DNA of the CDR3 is TGTGCCAGCAGTTACCGAGGACAGGGGAATGAAAAACTGTTTTTT. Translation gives CASSYRGQGNEKLFF.

The CDR3 region has the DNA TGTGCCAGCAGTTACCCCTTGGAGACAGGGGGAAGGACCCAGTACTTC. Protein sequence: CASSYPLETGGRTQYF. The V and J genes are TRBV6-5 and TRBJ2-5, with 9 bases lining up with TRBD1. V shed 2 bases, J shed 7 bases, and the junction held 11 bases outside the gene matches. The CDR3 loop spans 16 amino acids. Germline V CDR1 and CDR2: MNHEY, SVGAGI.

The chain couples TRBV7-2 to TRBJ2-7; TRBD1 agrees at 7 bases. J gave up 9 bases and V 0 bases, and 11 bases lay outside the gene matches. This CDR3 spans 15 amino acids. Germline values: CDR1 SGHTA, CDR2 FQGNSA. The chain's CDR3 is CASSLAGQRTTRQYF. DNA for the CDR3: TGTGCCAGCAGCTTAGCGGGACAGAGAACTACGAGGCAGTACTTC.

The DNA of the CDR3 is TGTGCCAGCACCCGGAAGGCCGGGACCTACAATGAGCAGTTCTTC. Translation gives CASTRKAGTYNEQFF. V gene TRBV6-5 combines with J gene TRBJ2-1; a possible D gene is TRBD2 (5 bases). CDR3 length: 15 residues. Trimming removed 7 bases from V and 2 bases from J, with 15 bases in between. Germline CDR1 and CDR2: MNHEY and SVGAGI.

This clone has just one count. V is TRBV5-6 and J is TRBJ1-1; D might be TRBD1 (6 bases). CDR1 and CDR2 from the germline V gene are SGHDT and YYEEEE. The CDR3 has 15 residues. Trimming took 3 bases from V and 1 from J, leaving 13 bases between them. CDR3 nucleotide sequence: TGTGCCAGCAGCTCAGCGCTACAGGGGAACACTGAAGCTTTCTTT. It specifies CASSSALQGNTEAFF.

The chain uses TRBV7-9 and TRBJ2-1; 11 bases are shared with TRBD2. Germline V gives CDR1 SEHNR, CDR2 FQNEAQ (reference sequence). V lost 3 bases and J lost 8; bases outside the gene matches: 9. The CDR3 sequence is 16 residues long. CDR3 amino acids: CASSFRLAGSLDEQFF. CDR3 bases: TGTGCCAGCAGCTTTCGACTAGCGGGATCTTTAGATGAGCAGTTCTTC.

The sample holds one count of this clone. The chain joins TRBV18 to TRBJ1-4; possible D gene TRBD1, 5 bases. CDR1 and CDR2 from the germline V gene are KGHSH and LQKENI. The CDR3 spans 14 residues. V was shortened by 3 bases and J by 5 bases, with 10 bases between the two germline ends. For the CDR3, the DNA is TGTGCCAGCTCACCCACCGGGGGGAATGAAAAACTGTTTTTT. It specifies CASSPTGGNEKLFF.

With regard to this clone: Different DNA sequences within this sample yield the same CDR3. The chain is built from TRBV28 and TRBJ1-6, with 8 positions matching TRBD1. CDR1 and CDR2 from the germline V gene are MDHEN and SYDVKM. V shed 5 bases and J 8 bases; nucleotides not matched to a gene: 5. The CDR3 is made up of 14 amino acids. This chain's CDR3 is CASSTGQAYSPLHF. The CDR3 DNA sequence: TGTGCCAGCAGTACGGGACAGGCCTATTCACCCCTCCACTTT.

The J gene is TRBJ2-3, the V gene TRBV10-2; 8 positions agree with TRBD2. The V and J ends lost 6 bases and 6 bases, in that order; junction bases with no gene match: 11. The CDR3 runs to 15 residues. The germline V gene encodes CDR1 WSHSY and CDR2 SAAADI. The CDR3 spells CASSGLALGLDTQYF. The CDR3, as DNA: TGCGCCAGCAGCGGACTAGCCCTCGGGCTTGATACGCAGTATTTT.

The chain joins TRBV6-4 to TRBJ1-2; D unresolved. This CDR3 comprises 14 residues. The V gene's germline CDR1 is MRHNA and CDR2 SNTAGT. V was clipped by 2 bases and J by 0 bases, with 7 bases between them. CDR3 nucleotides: TGTGCCAGCAGTGACGGGTCAGCTAACTATGGCTACACCTTC. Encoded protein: CASSDGSANYGYTF.

The CDR3 nucleotides read TGTGCCACTACCGACGGGGGGCACTACGAGCAGTACTTC. Translation: CATTDGGHYEQYF. The J gene is TRBJ2-7, the V gene TRBV19; weak D call: TRBD2 (7 bases). CDR3 length equals 13 residues. V was shortened by 10 bases and J by 3 bases, with 16 bases between the two germline ends. Germline V lookup: CDR1 LNHDA, CDR2 SQIVND (reference sequence).

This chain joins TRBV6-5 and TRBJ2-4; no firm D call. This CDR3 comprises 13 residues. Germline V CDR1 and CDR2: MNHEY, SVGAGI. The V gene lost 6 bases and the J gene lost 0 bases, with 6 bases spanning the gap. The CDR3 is CASRRRAKNIQYF. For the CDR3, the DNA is TGTGCCAGCAGGAGGAGAGCCAAAAACATTCAGTACTTC.

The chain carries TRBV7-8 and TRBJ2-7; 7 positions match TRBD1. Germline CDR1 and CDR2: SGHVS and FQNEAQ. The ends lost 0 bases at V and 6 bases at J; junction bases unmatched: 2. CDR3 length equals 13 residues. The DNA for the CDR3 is TGTGCCAGCAGCTTAGCCAGGGGGAGCGAGCAGTACTTC. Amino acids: CASSLARGSEQYF.

CDR3 sequence: CASSVAGGLGNEQFF. For the CDR3, the DNA is TGTGCCAGCAGCGTAGCGGGAGGGCTGGGCAATGAGCAGTTCTTC. The rearrangement joins TRBV9 to TRBJ2-1; TRBD2 agrees at 8 bases. Trimming cost V 0 bases and J 6 bases; bases outside gene matches: 5. The CDR3 has 15 amino acids. The germline CDR1 and CDR2 sequences are SGDLS and YYNGEE.

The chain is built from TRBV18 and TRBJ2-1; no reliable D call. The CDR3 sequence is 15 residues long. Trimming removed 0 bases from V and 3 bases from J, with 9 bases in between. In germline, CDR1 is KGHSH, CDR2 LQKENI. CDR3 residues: CASSPPALDYNEQFF. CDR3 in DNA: TGTGCCAGCTCACCACCGGCTTTGGACTACAATGAGCAGTTCTTC.

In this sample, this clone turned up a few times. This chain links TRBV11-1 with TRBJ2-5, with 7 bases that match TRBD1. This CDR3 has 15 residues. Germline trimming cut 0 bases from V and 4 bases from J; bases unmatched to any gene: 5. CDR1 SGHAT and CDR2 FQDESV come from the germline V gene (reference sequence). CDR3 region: CASSLALQGIETQYF. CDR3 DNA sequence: TGTGCCAGCAGCTTAGCCCTACAGGGGATAGAGACCCAGTACTTC. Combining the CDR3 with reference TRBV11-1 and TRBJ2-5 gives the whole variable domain EAEVAQSPRYKITEKSQAVAFWCDPISGHATLYWYRQILGQGPELLVQFQDESVVDDSQLPKDRFSAERLKGVDSTLKIQPAELGDSAMYLCASSLALQGIETQYFGPGTRLLVL.

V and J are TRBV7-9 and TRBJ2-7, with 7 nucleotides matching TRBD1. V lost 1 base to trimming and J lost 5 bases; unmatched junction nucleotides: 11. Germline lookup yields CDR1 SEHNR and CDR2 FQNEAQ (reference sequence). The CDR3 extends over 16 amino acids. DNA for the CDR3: TGTGCCAGCAGCTTAGTGGGTGCAGGGGGTTTTGACGAGCAGTACTTC. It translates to CASSLVGAGGFDEQYF.

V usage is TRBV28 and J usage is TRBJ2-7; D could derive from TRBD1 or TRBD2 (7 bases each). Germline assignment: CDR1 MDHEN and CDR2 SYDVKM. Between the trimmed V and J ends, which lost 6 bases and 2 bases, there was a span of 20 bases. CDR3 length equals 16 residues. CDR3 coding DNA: TGTGCCAGCAGAACTAGGGGGCGGGGGCGACCCTACGAGCAGTACTTC. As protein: CASRTRGRGRPYEQYF.

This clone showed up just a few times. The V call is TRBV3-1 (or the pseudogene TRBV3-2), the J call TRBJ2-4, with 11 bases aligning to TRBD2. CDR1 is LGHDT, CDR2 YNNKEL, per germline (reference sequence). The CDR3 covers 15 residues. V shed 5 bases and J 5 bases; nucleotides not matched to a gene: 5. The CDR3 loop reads CASSAPGLAENIQYF. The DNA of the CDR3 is TGTGCCAGCAGCGCGCCGGGACTAGCGGAAAACATTCAGTACTTC.